The entry that follows covers one T cell receptor (beta chain) sequence. This specimen belongs to a study of OX40 agonist ivuxolimab in advanced cancers. Produced via immunoSEQ multiplex PCR; TCRdb's table is partial and in-frame only. This table holds some 79,000 clones, roughly nine tenths found once. Trimming stripped 4 bases from V and 0 bases from J, with 19 bases between. CDR1 and CDR2 from the germline V gene are MNHNS and SASEGT. The CDR3 consists of 18 residues. This sample comprised CD4+ or CD8+ T cells sorted from blood, obtained in a trial of the OX40 agonist ivuxolimab. This TCR derives from an adult with an advanced solid tumor such as melanoma, head and neck, liver or kidney cancer. The chain is built from TRBV6-1 and TRBJ2-1, with no clear D. The DNA of the CDR3 is TGTGCCAGCAGTGCCCGCCTACCTGGGATGAGCTCCTACAATGAGCAGTTCTTC. Translation gives CASSARLPGMSSYNEQFF.